This T cell receptor (beta chain) originates from a study of cytomegalovirus exposure and HLA in healthy donors. General study findings and limits: The classifier reportedly diagnosed cytomegalovirus status with high sensitivity and specificity. Later on, analysis showed that most CMV-associated TCR beta chains appeared to be HLA-restricted.

Amplification used 60 Vbeta primers and 13 Jbeta primers. Profiled with immunoSEQ multiplex PCR; TCRdb holds only in-frame clones, not every one. The sample lists around 150,000 clones, more than 75% occurring once. This clone was observed once. No antigen is known for it. The ends lost 2 bases at V and 0 bases at J; junction bases unmatched: 2. CDR1 and CDR2 (germline): SGHVS, FNYEAQ. This CDR3 contains 15 residues. What was sequenced was PBMCs. The V and J genes are TRBV7-6 and TRBJ2-7; 9 bases fit TRBD2. The sequence came from a man younger than 35 in good health and CMV-seropositive. This CDR3 is CASSLRLAVSYEQYF. The CDR3, as DNA: TGTGCCAGCAGCTTAAGACTAGCGGTCTCCTACGAGCAGTACTTC.